This T cell receptor (beta chain) was recovered during a study of blood T cell repertoires in COVID-19. Study as a whole: T cells, B-cell-depleted T cells, or PBMCs provided the cDNA or gDNA that served as material.

Assay: immunoSEQ multiplex PCR; the TCRdb copy retains only in-frame clones and omits some. Among over 100,000 clones, over 60% were seen once, and the ten largest hold approximately 4.3%. CDR1 is SGDLS, CDR2 YYNGEE, per germline. The length of the CDR3 is 14 residues. The V and J ends lost 4 bases and 2 bases respectively, with 12 bases between them. This TCR was recovered from a human donor in a cohort sampled during active or convalescent COVID-19. The chain is built from TRBV9 and TRBJ2-5, with TRBD1 as a possible D gene (6 bases). The sequencing input was peripheral blood. CDR3 DNA: TGTGCCAGCAGCCGGGACACGACGCAAGAGACCCAGTACTTC. It specifies CASSRDTTQETQYF.